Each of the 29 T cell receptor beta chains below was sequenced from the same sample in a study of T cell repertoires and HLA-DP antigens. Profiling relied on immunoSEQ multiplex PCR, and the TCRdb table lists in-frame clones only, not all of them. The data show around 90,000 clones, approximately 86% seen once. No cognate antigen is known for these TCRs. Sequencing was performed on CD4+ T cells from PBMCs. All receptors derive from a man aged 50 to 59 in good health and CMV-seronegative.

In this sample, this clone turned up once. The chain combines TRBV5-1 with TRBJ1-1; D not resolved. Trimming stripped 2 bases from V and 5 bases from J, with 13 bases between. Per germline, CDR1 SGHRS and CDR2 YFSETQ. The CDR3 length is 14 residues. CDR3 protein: CASSFQPSGTEAFF. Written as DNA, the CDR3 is TGCGCCAGCAGCTTTCAACCGTCTGGGACTGAAGCTTTCTTT.

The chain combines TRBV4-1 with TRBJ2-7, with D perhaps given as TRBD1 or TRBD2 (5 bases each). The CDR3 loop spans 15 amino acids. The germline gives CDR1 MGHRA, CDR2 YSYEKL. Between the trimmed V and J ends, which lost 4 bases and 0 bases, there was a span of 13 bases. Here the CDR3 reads CASSPLPGSSYEQYF. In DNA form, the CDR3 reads TGCGCCAGCAGCCCCCTCCCAGGGAGCTCCTACGAGCAGTACTTC.

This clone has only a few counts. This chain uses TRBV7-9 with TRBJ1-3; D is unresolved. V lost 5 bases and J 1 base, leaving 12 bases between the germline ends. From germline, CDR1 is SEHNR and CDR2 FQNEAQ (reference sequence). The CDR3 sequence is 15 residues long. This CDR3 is CASSLMRFSGNTIYF. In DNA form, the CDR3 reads TGTGCCAGCAGCCTTATGCGTTTTTCTGGAAACACCATATATTTT.

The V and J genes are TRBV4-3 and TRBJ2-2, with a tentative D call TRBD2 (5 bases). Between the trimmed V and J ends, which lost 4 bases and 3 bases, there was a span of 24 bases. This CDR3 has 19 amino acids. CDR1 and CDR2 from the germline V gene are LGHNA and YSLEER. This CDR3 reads CASSLNLVRGGSDTGELFF. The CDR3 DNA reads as TGCGCCAGCAGCCTTAACCTTGTCCGGGGTGGTTCGGACACCGGGGAGCTGTTTTTT.

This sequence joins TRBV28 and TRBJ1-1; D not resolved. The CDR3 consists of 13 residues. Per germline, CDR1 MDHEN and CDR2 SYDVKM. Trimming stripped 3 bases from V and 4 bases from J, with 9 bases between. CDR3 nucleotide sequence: TGTGCCAGCAGTTTCGCGGGTATCACTGAAGCTTTCTTT. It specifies CASSFAGITEAFF.

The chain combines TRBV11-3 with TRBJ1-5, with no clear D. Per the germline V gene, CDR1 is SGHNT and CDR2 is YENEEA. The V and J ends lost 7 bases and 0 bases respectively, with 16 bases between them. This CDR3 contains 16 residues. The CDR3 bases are TGTGCCAGCACCCAAGCAACAGTGCATAGCAATCAGCCCCAGCATTTT. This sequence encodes CASTQATVHSNQPQHF.

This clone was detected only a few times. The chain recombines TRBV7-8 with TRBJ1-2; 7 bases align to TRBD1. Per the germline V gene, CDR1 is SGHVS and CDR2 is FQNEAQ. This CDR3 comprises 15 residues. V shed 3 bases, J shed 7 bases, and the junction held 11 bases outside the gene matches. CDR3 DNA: TGTGCCAGCAGCTTCAGGACAGGCGGCCTGGGTGGCTACACCTTC. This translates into CASSFRTGGLGGYTF. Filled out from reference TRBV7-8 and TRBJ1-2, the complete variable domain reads GAGVSQSPRYKVAKRGQDVALRCDPISGHVSLFWYQQALGQGPEFLTYFQNEAQLDKSGLPSDRFFAERPEGSVSTLKIQRTQQEDSAVYLCASSFRTGGLGGYTFGSGTRLTVV.

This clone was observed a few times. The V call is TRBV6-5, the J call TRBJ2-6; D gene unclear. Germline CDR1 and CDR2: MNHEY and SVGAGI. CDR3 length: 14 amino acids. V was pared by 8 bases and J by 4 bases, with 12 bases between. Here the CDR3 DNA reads TGTGCCAGCTGCCCTTATCAGGGGGCCAACGTCCTGACTTTC. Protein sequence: CASCPYQGANVLTF.

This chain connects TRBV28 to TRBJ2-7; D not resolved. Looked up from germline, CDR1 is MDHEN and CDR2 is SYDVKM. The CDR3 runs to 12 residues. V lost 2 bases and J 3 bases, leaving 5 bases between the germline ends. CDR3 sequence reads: CASSLGDYEQYF. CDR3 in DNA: TGTGCCAGCAGTTTAGGGGACTACGAGCAGTACTTC.

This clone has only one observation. This CDR3 reads CASRGSDRNTEAFF. The CDR3 coding sequence is TGTGCCAGCAGAGGAAGTGACAGGAACACTGAAGCTTTCTTT. This chain links TRBV27 with TRBJ1-1, with D maybe TRBD1 (5 bases). Trimming shortened V by 6 bases and J by 1 base, and 12 bases separated the two germline ends. Germline CDR1 is MNHEY and CDR2 is SMNVEV (reference sequence). The CDR3 runs to 14 residues.

The CDR3 is CASSPQLLNEKLFF. The CDR3 DNA follows: TGCGCCAGCAGCCCCCAGCTGCTGAATGAAAAACTGTTTTTT. The chain has TRBV4-3 and TRBJ1-4; D not resolved. This CDR3 has 14 amino acids. V was trimmed by 4 bases and J by 5 bases, leaving 11 bases between them. The germline V gene encodes CDR1 LGHNA and CDR2 YSLEER.

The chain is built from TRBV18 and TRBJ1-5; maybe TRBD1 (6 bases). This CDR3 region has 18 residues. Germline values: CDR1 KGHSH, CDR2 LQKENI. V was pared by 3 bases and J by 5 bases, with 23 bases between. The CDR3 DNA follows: TGTGCCAGCTCACCTAGGAGAGGGGGACGAGGTGGTGATCAGCCCCAGCATTTT. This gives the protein CASSPRRGGRGGDQPQHF.

CDR3 protein: CASGARDTGELFF. CDR3 in DNA: TGTGCCAGCGGGGCGAGGGATACCGGGGAGCTGTTTTTT. The rearrangement joins TRBV19 to TRBJ2-2; D may be TRBD1 or TRBD2 (5 bases each). Germline CDR1 is LNHDA and CDR2 is SQIVND (reference sequence). V was cut by 9 bases and J by 5 bases, with 13 bases left in between. The CDR3 spans 13 residues.

In DNA form, the CDR3 reads TGTGCCAGTAGTATTATGGGGTCCTCTGGGGCCAACGTCCTGACTTTC. Protein: CASSIMGSSGANVLTF. The V call is TRBV19, the J call TRBJ2-6; no firm D call. Trimming pared 3 bases from V and 0 bases from J, leaving 9 bases between. Germline V gene lookup returns CDR1 LNHDA and CDR2 SQIVND (reference sequence). This CDR3 is 16 amino acids long.

The chain's CDR3 is CASAKPGGPGCYTF. Here the CDR3 DNA reads TGTGCCAGCGCAAAGCCCGGGGGGCCTGGATGCTACACCTTC. This rearrangement joins TRBV9 to TRBJ1-2, with D perhaps matching TRBD1 (6 bases). CDR1 and CDR2 from the germline V gene are SGDLS and YYNGEE. V dropped 7 bases and J dropped 9 bases, with 22 bases sitting between them. The length of the CDR3 is 14 residues.

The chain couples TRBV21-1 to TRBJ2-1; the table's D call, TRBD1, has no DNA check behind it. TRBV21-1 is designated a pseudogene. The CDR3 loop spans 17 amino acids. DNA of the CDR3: TGTGCCAGCAGCGCAGGACAGTACTCTAGCTCCTACAATGAGCAGTTCTTC. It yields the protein CASSAGQYSSSYNEQFF.

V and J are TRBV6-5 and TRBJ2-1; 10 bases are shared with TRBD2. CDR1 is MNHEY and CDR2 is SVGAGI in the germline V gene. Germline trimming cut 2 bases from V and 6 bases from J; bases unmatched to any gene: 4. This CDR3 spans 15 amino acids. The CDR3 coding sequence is TGTGCCAGCAGTTACGAAAGCGGGGGGGGCAATGAGCAGTTCTTC. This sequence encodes CASSYESGGGNEQFF.

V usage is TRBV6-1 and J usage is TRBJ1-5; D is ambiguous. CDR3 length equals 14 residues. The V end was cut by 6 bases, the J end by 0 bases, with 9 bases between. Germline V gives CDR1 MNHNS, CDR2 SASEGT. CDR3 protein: CASRASSSNQPQHF. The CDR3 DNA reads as TGTGCCAGCAGGGCGAGCAGTAGCAATCAGCCCCAGCATTTT.

The DNA for the CDR3 is TGTGCCAGCAGTCCCCTACCGGGAGGTCGGGGTACAGATACGCAGTATTTT. It codes for CASSPLPGGRGTDTQYF. V usage is TRBV28 and J usage is TRBJ2-3; TRBD2 agrees at 7 bases. This CDR3 has 17 amino acids. Germline V lookup: CDR1 MDHEN, CDR2 SYDVKM. V gave up 5 bases and J gave up 3 bases; unmatched junction bases: 14.

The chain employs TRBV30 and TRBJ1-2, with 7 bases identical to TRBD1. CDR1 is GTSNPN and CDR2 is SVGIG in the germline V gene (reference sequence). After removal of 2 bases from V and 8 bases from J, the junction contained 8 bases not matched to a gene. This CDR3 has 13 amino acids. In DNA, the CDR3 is TGTGCCTGGAGTCGGGGACAGAACACGGGCTACACCTTC. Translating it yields CAWSRGQNTGYTF.

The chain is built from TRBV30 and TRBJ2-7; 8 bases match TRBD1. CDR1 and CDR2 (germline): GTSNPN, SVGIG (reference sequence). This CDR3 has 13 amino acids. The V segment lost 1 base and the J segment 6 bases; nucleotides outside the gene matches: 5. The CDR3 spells CAWSGDRGREQYF. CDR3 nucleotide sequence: TGTGCCTGGAGTGGAGACAGGGGTCGCGAGCAGTACTTC.

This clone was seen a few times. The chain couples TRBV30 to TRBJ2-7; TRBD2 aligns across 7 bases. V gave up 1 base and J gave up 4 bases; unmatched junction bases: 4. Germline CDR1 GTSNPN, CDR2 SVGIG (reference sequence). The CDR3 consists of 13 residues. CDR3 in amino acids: CAWSELALYEQYF. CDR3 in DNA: TGTGCCTGGAGTGAACTAGCGCTTTACGAGCAGTACTTC.

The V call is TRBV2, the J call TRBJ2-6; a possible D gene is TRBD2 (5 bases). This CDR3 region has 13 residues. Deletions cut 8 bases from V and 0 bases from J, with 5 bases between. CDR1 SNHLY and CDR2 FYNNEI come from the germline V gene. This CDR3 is CASRDSGANVLTF. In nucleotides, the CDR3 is TGTGCCAGCCGGGACTCTGGGGCCAACGTCCTGACTTTC. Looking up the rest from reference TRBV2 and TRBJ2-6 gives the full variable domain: EPEVTQTPSHQVTQMGQEVILRCVPISNHLYFYWYRQILGQKVEFLVSFYNNEISEKSEIFDDQFSVERPDGSNFTLKIRSTKLEDSAMYFCASRDSGANVLTFGAGSRLTVL.

As DNA, the CDR3 is TGTGCCTGGAGTAGGTGGCACACCTCGAACACCGGGGAGCTGTTTTTT. This codes for CAWSRWHTSNTGELFF. The V gene is TRBV30, the J gene TRBJ2-2; D ambiguous. The V end was cut by 2 bases, the J end by 0 bases, with 13 bases between. Germline V gives CDR1 GTSNPN, CDR2 SVGIG (reference sequence). The CDR3 sequence is 16 residues long.

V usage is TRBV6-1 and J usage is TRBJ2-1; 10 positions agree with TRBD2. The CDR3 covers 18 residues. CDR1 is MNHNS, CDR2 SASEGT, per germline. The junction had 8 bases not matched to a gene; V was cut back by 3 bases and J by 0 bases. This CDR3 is CASSDMGSGRVSYNEQFF. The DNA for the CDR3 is TGTGCCAGCAGTGACATGGGAAGCGGGAGGGTCTCCTACAATGAGCAGTTCTTC.

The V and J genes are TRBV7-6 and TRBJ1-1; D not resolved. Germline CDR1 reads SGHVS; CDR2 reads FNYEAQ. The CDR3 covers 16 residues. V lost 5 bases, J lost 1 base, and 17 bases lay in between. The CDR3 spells CASSLGSPAQNTEAFF. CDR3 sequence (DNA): TGTGCCAGCAGCCTAGGGTCACCGGCACAGAACACTGAAGCTTTCTTT.

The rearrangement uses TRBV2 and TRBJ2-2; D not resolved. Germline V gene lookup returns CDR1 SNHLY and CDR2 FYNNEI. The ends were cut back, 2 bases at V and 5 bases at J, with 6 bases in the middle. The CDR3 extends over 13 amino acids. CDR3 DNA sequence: TGTGCCAGCAGTGAATCTGCTACCGGGGAGCTGTTTTTT. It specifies CASSESATGELFF.

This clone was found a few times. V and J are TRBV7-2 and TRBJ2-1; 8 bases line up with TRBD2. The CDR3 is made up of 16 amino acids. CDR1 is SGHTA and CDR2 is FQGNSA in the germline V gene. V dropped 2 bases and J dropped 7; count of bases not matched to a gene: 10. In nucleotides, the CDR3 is TGTGCCAGCAGCTTAAGAACTAGCGGCTTCTGGAATGAGCAGTTCTTC. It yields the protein CASSLRTSGFWNEQFF.

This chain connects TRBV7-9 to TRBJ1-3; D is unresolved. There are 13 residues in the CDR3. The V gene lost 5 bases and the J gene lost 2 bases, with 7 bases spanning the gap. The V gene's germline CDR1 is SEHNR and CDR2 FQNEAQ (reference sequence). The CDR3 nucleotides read TGTGCCAGCAGCCCCCAGGCTGGAAACACCATATATTTT. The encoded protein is CASSPQAGNTIYF. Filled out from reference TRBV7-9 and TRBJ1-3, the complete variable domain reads DTGVSQNPRHKITKRGQNVTFRCDPISEHNRLYWYRQTLGQGPEFLTYFQNEAQLEKSRLLSDRFSAERPKGSFSTLEIQRTEQGDSAMYLCASSPQAGNTIYFGEGSWLTVV.